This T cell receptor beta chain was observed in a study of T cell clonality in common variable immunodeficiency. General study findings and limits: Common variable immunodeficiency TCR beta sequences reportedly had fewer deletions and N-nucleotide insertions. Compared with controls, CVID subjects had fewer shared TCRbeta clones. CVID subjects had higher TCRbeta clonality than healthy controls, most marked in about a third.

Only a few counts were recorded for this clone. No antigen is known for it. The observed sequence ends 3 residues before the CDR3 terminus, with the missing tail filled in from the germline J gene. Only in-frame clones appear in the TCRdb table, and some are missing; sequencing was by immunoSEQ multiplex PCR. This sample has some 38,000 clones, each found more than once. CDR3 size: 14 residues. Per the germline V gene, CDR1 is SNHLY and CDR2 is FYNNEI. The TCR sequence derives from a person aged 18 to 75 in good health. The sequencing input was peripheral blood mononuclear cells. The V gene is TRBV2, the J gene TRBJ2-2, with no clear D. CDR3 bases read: TGTGCCAGCAGTAAGCTCACAACTAATGAAAAG. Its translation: CASSKLTTNEK. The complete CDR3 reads CASSKLTTNEKLFF.